The 32 T cell receptor beta chains listed next were all sequenced from one sample in a study of blood T cell repertoires in COVID-19. TCRdb's copy holds only in-frame clones and misses some; the assay was immunoSEQ multiplex PCR. The profile shows 35,000 to 40,000 clones, roughly 78% of them singletons. Specimen: peripheral blood. These receptors were taken from a man aged 70-80 years with acute or convalescent COVID-19.

This clone showed up just a few times. The chain couples TRBV7-2 to TRBJ2-2; 12 bases match TRBD2. V was clipped by 6 bases and J by 7 bases; unmatched bases: 15. The germline gives CDR1 SGHTA, CDR2 FQGNSA. CDR3 length: 18 residues. CDR3 nucleotides: TGTGCCAGCAGTTCACACCCCTCTAGCGGGGGGGCAATCGGGGAGCTGTTTTTT. This encodes CASSSHPSSGGAIGELFF.

The V gene is TRBV6-5, the J gene TRBJ1-1; a weak D match, TRBD1 (5 bases). CDR3 length equals 12 residues. V was trimmed by 7 bases and J by 7 bases, leaving 13 bases between them. Germline V gene data show CDR1 as MNHEY and CDR2 as SVGAGI. The CDR3 loop is CASTMGGREAFF. CDR3 nucleotide sequence: TGTGCCAGCACCATGGGGGGACGTGAAGCTTTCTTT.

This clone was seen a few times. The chain recombines TRBV19 with TRBJ1-2; 9 bases match TRBD1. Germline V gene data show CDR1 as LNHDA and CDR2 as SQIVND (reference sequence). V lost 7 bases to trimming and J lost 4 bases; unmatched junction nucleotides: 10. There are 15 residues in the CDR3. CDR3 residues: CASTWPRDRVYGYTF. In DNA form, the CDR3 reads TGTGCCAGTACGTGGCCCCGGGACAGGGTCTATGGCTACACCTTC.

V gene TRBV27 combines with J gene TRBJ2-7; a possible D gene is TRBD1 (5 bases). The CDR3 length is 12 residues. CDR1 is MNHEY and CDR2 is SMNVEV in the germline V gene (reference sequence). Trimming removed 4 bases at V and 6 bases at J, with 10 bases between. In nucleotides, the CDR3 is TGTGCCAGCAGTTATCCAGGGCGCGAGCAGTACTTC. Translation: CASSYPGREQYF.

V usage is TRBV6-2 or TRBV6-3 and J usage is TRBJ1-1; TRBD1 matches at 8 bases. Trimming cost V 2 bases and J 0 bases; bases outside gene matches: 5. Germline CDR1 reads MNHEY; CDR2 reads SVGEGT. CDR3 length: 16 residues. CDR3 in amino acids: CASSYGTGGMNTEAFF. The CDR3 coding sequence is TGTGCCAGCAGTTACGGGACAGGAGGCATGAACACTGAAGCTTTCTTT.

This sequence joins TRBV11-2 and TRBJ1-6, with 10 positions matching TRBD1. V was clipped by 0 bases and J by 8 bases; unmatched bases: 1. This CDR3 region has 15 residues. Germline V gene lookup returns CDR1 SGHAT and CDR2 FQNNGV. CDR3 sequence: CASSLETGGDSPLHF. The CDR3 coding sequence is TGTGCCAGCAGCTTAGAGACAGGGGGCGATTCACCCCTCCACTTT.

The chain joins TRBV23-1 to TRBJ2-5; TRBD1 might be the D (6 bases). TRBV23-1 is an ORF, with its function uncertain. V was pared by 1 base and J by 5 bases, with 14 bases between. CDR3 size: 15 residues. The CDR3 reads CASSQFLQGRETQYF. CDR3 nucleotides: TGCGCCAGCAGTCAATTTCTGCAGGGGCGCGAGACCCAGTACTTC.

This chain joins TRBV19 and TRBJ1-5; TRBD1 matches 7 bases. Germline V gives CDR1 LNHDA, CDR2 SQIVND (reference sequence). There are 14 residues in the CDR3. V gave up 5 bases and J gave up 6 bases; unmatched junction bases: 7. The CDR3 sequence: CASSVDRVGQPQHF. The CDR3, as DNA: TGTGCCAGTAGTGTTGACAGGGTTGGTCAGCCCCAGCATTTT.

The chain carries TRBV19 and TRBJ1-2; D gene ambiguous. Looked up from germline, CDR1 is LNHDA and CDR2 is SQIVND (reference sequence). CDR3 length equals 12 residues. V lost 6 bases and J lost 0, with 5 bases in between. The CDR3 is CASRTTNYGYTF. The CDR3 nucleotides are TGTGCCAGTAGGACAACTAACTATGGCTACACCTTC.

V usage is TRBV3-1 (or the pseudogene TRBV3-2) and J usage is TRBJ1-2; no clear D. Germline CDR1 is LGHDT and CDR2 is YNNKEL (reference sequence). Deletions cut 4 bases from V and 6 bases from J, with 15 bases between. The length of the CDR3 is 14 residues. CDR3 in amino acids: CASSRPGCGDGYTF. The CDR3 DNA reads TGTGCCAGCAGCCGACCCGGTTGTGGAGATGGCTACACCTTC.

This clone came up a few times. The genes are TRBV7-2 and TRBJ2-5; 7 positions agree with TRBD1. CDR3 length: 14 amino acids. Looked up from germline, CDR1 is SGHTA and CDR2 is FQGNSA. The J segment lost 4 bases and the V segment lost 4 bases, leaving 6 bases of the junction unmatched. In DNA, the CDR3 is TGTGCCAGCAGCTCCCCAGGGGGTAGAGAGACCCAGTACTTC. This encodes CASSSPGGRETQYF. The whole variable domain, filled in from reference TRBV7-2 and TRBJ2-5, reads GAGVSQSPSNKVTEKGKDVELRCDPISGHTALYWYRQSLGQGLEFLIYFQGNSAPDKSGLPSDRFSAERTGGSVSTLTIQRTQQEDSAVYLCASSSPGGRETQYFGPGTRLLVL.

The chain employs TRBV9 and TRBJ2-7, with 9 nucleotides matching TRBD1. The germline V gene encodes CDR1 SGDLS and CDR2 YYNGEE. CDR3 length: 15 residues. Trimming at V came to 3 bases and at J to 6 bases, leaving 10 bases not matched to a gene. CDR3 loop: CASSARDRASGEQYF. The DNA of the CDR3 is TGTGCCAGCAGCGCGCGGGACAGGGCCTCTGGCGAGCAGTACTTC.

The genes are TRBV12-3 or TRBV12-4 and TRBJ2-7; tentative D call: TRBD1 (6 bases). Deletions cut 4 bases from V and 4 bases from J, with 8 bases between. This CDR3 spans 12 amino acids. Written as DNA, the CDR3 is TGTGCCAGCAGTTGGGACATGTACGAGCAGTACTTC. Translating it yields CASSWDMYEQYF.

This chain connects TRBV5-8 to TRBJ1-5; tentative D call: TRBD1 (6 bases). In germline, CDR1 is SGHTS, CDR2 YDEGEE. V dropped 4 bases and J dropped 4 bases, with 9 bases sitting between them. The length of the CDR3 is 13 residues. In DNA, the CDR3 is TGTGCCAGCAGCGCGGACAGAAATCAGCCCCAGCATTTT. Translated, it gives CASSADRNQPQHF.

This chain connects TRBV6-2 or TRBV6-3 to TRBJ1-5, with TRBD1 matching over 10 bases. The CDR3 length is 16 residues. The V gene end was trimmed by 6 bases and the J gene end by 3 bases; junction bases not matched to a gene: 8. Germline loops: CDR1 MNHEY, CDR2 SVGEGT. CDR3 bases: TGTGCCAGCAGCGGTTGGGACAGGGGTTCCAATCAGCCCCAGCATTTT. It is translated as CASSGWDRGSNQPQHF.

This clone was counted a single time. This sample also contains other DNA sequences that code for the same CDR3. The genes are TRBV7-9 and TRBJ1-2; 7 nucleotides line up with TRBD1. CDR3 length: 14 amino acids. The germline V gene has CDR1 SEHNR and CDR2 FQNEAQ (reference sequence). The V and J ends lost 0 bases and 2 bases, in that order; junction bases with no gene match: 0. DNA of the CDR3: TGTGCCAGCAGCTTAGCAGGGGGCAACTATGGCTACACCTTC. Protein sequence: CASSLAGGNYGYTF.

The chain combines TRBV5-1 with TRBJ1-2, with D unresolved. Trimming took off 0 bases at V and 3 bases at J, with 6 bases between the two ends. Germline CDR1 SGHRS, CDR2 YFSETQ. The CDR3 runs to 13 residues. The CDR3, as DNA: TGCGCCAGCAGCTTGGACATCCACTATGGCTACACCTTC. It specifies CASSLDIHYGYTF.

V is TRBV7-2 and J is TRBJ1-3; 10 positions match TRBD1. J was trimmed by 2 bases and V by 5 bases; bases with no gene match: 3. The CDR3 runs to 15 residues. Per the germline V gene, CDR1 is SGHTA and CDR2 is FQGNSA. CDR3 sequence (DNA): TGTGCCAGCAGCACAGACAGGGGGCCTGGAAACACCATATATTTT. It specifies CASSTDRGPGNTIYF.

V and J are TRBV4-1 and TRBJ1-5; D might be TRBD1 (6 bases). Germline-derived CDR1 and CDR2 are MGHRA and YSYEKL. This CDR3 is built from 15 residues. The V end was cut by 0 bases, the J end by 4 bases, with 10 bases between. CDR3 amino acids: CASSQDGTYNQPQHF. DNA of the CDR3: TGCGCCAGCAGCCAAGACGGGACATATAATCAGCCCCAGCATTTT.

The CDR3 reads CASSQDWRGDLWGYTF. CDR3 DNA: TGCGCCAGCAGCCAAGATTGGCGGGGCGACCTTTGGGGCTACACCTTC. This rearrangement joins TRBV4-1 to TRBJ1-2, with D perhaps TRBD1 (5 bases). Germline CDR1 is MGHRA and CDR2 is YSYEKL. The CDR3 length is 16 residues. Trimming removed 0 bases at V and 8 bases at J, with 19 bases between.

The chain uses TRBV7-2 and TRBJ2-7; D perhaps matches TRBD2 (5 bases). The CDR3 contains 15 residues. V gave up 6 bases and J gave up 0 bases, with 15 bases separating them. Germline V CDR1 and CDR2: SGHTA, FQGNSA. CDR3 in DNA: TGTGCCAGCAGTAAATCCGGGATGAGCTCCTACGAGCAGTACTTC. This sequence encodes CASSKSGMSSYEQYF.

The rearrangement uses TRBV4-3 and TRBJ2-5, with TRBD1 matching 7 bases. Germline V lookup: CDR1 LGHNA, CDR2 YSLEER. This CDR3 has 14 amino acids. Losses at the gene ends were 1 base for V and 5 bases for J; bases not matched to a gene: 4. The CDR3 here is CASSQGNRGETQYF. DNA of the CDR3: TGCGCCAGCAGCCAAGGAAACAGGGGTGAGACCCAGTACTTC.

The chain has TRBV14 and TRBJ2-1; 14 positions agree with TRBD2. CDR1 and CDR2 from the germline V gene are SGHDN and FVKESK. The CDR3 is 20 amino acids. J was trimmed by 0 bases and V by 4 bases; bases with no gene match: 11. The chain's CDR3 is CASSRRSGLAGVGSYNEQFF. CDR3 DNA: TGTGCCAGCAGCCGCCGTTCGGGACTAGCGGGAGTCGGCTCCTACAATGAGCAGTTCTTC.

This chain connects TRBV27 to TRBJ1-2; the D gene is possibly TRBD1 (5 bases). Germline V gives CDR1 MNHEY, CDR2 SMNVEV (reference sequence). This CDR3 is 13 amino acids long. V dropped 6 bases and J dropped 4 bases, with 12 bases sitting between them. In DNA, the CDR3 is TGTGCCAGCAGCTACCAGGGAAGCTATGGCTACACCTTC. Its protein product is CASSYQGSYGYTF.

The V gene is TRBV2, the J gene TRBJ1-5, with TRBD1 as a possible D gene (5 bases). The CDR3 contains 14 residues. The germline V gene has CDR1 SNHLY and CDR2 FYNNEI. Trimming removed 7 bases at V and 6 bases at J, with 16 bases between. Written as DNA, the CDR3 is TGTGCCAGCACCCCCGCCAGGGAGGGTCAGCCCCAGCATTTT. It codes for CASTPAREGQPQHF. Drawing the rest from reference TRBV2 and TRBJ1-5, the complete variable domain is EPEVTQTPSHQVTQMGQEVILRCVPISNHLYFYWYRQILGQKVEFLVSFYNNEISEKSEIFDDQFSVERPDGSNFTLKIRSTKLEDSAMYFCASTPAREGQPQHFGDGTRLSIL.

This clone was seen just once. The chain links TRBV23-1 to TRBJ2-4; D is possibly TRBD2 (6 bases). TRBV23-1 is classed as an ORF, of uncertain function. V lost 6 bases, J lost 0 bases, and 18 bases lay in between. There are 17 residues in the CDR3. CDR3 sequence (DNA): TGCGCCAGCAGCCTAAGGACACTGGGACTAGCCAAAAACATTCAGTACTTC. Translation gives CASSLRTLGLAKNIQYF.

The rearrangement uses TRBV10-3 and TRBJ2-1; 7 nucleotides agree with TRBD2. CDR3 size: 15 residues. The germline gives CDR1 ENHRY, CDR2 SYGVKD. The trim removed 4 bases at V and 0 bases at J, leaving 3 bases unmatched. CDR3 residues: CAISGRGVSYNEQFF. CDR3 sequence (DNA): TGTGCCATCAGTGGTCGGGGGGTCTCCTACAATGAGCAGTTCTTC.

V and J are TRBV18 and TRBJ1-4, with D perhaps TRBD1 (5 bases). Trimming cost V 4 bases and J 0 bases, with 6 bases left between them. Looked up from germline, CDR1 is KGHSH and CDR2 is LQKENI. The CDR3 runs to 14 residues. The CDR3 coding sequence is TGTGCCAGCTCACAAGGGGCAACTAATGAAAAACTGTTTTTT. Its translation: CASSQGATNEKLFF. Looking up the rest from reference TRBV18 and TRBJ1-4 gives the full variable domain: NAGVMQNPRHLVRRRGQEARLRCSPMKGHSHVYWYRQLPEEGLKFMVYLQKENIIDESGMPKERFSAEFPKEGPSILRIQQVVRGDSAAYFCASSQGATNEKLFFGSGTQLSVL.

In this sample, this clone turned up once. The chain links TRBV27 to TRBJ1-2; the D gene is possibly TRBD1 (5 bases). The CDR3 has 19 residues. Trimming removed 7 bases at V and 3 bases at J, with 30 bases between. In germline, CDR1 is MNHEY, CDR2 SMNVEV (reference sequence). CDR3 DNA sequence: TGTGCCAGCACCCCCCGGGGCCTAAACCGGGGGTGGGGGTACTATGGCTACACCTTC. Translating gives CASTPRGLNRGWGYYGYTF.

The J gene is TRBJ1-5, the V gene TRBV30; 11 bases align to TRBD1. The CDR3 is 13 residues long. Per the germline V gene, CDR1 is GTSNPN and CDR2 is SVGIG (reference sequence). V was pared by 8 bases and J by 4 bases, with 4 bases of the junction left unmatched. The CDR3 spells CAADRGRNQPQHF. In DNA, the CDR3 is TGTGCCGCGGACAGGGGGCGGAATCAGCCCCAGCATTTT.

The V and J genes are TRBV5-1 and TRBJ1-4; D might be TRBD1 (5 bases). The CDR3 is 13 residues long. Germline V CDR1 and CDR2: SGHRS, YFSETQ. Deletions cut 4 bases from V and 13 bases from J, with 17 bases between. The CDR3 DNA follows: TGCGCCAGCAGCGGAAAGGGAAGGACACGACTGTTTTTT. Protein: CASSGKGRTRLFF.

This chain uses TRBV10-3 with TRBJ1-5; 9 nucleotides agree with TRBD1. J lost 2 bases, V lost 4 bases, and 0 bases had no gene match. The CDR3 contains 14 residues. Looked up from germline, CDR1 is ENHRY and CDR2 is SYGVKD. DNA for the CDR3: TGTGCCATCAGTGGGACAGGGGGCAATCAGCCCCAGCATTTT. Translation: CAISGTGGNQPQHF.